The 3 T cell receptor beta chains in this list originate from one sample, sequenced in a study of radiation and T cells in renal cell carcinoma. As to time point: blood 4 weeks post-SBRT, at nephrectomy. Treatment defined: 15 Gy SBRT to primary tumor, nephrectomy 4 weeks later. Using immunoSEQ multiplex PCR, the repertoire was profiled, and TCRdb retains in-frame clones only, with some absent. Of roughly 92,000 clones in the sample, roughly 88% were seen once. The input for sequencing was blood, taken from a patient whose treatment included radiotherapy and nephrectomy. Receptors originate from a man aged 60-69 years with renal cell carcinoma.

The CDR3 coding sequence is TGTGCCAGCAGCCACGAGGACGAGCAGTACTTC. Translating it yields CASSHEDEQYF. The V call is TRBV11-1, the J call TRBJ2-7; D not resolved. The V gene's germline CDR1 is SGHAT and CDR2 FQDESV (reference sequence). The V gene lost 5 bases and the J gene lost 5 bases, with 7 bases spanning the gap. The CDR3 loop spans 11 amino acids.

The gene calls are TRBV23-1 and TRBJ2-7, with D tentatively TRBD1 (6 bases). TRBV23-1 is an ORF for which the function is uncertain. V gave up 2 bases and J gave up 0 bases, with 8 bases separating them. This CDR3 has 14 amino acids. CDR3 sequence reads: CASSQGQSSYEQYF. The CDR3 DNA is TGCGCCAGCAGTCAAGGACAGAGCTCCTACGAGCAGTACTTC.

The chain uses TRBV28 and TRBJ2-7; TRBD2 matches at 8 bases. The J segment lost 4 bases and the V segment lost 5 bases, leaving 7 bases of the junction unmatched. Per the germline V gene, CDR1 is MDHEN and CDR2 is SYDVKM. The CDR3 is 14 residues long. CDR3 bases: TGTGCCAGCAGTCCGCCGGGACTAGATTACGAGCAGTACTTC. As protein: CASSPPGLDYEQYF.